This is a list of T cell receptor beta chains from one sample in a study of cytomegalovirus exposure and HLA in healthy donors. Data came from immunoSEQ multiplex PCR; TCRdb stores just in-frame clones and leaves some out. The top ten clones hold 2.5% to 3% of a sample with more than 150,000 clones, more than 75% of them seen once. The sample was PBMCs. The receptors come from a young man in good health and CMV-seronegative. CDR3s include the opening cysteine and the closing phenylalanine or tryptophan. D genes are given only for firm matches.

D: NA
V: TRBV4-1
J: TRBJ2-7
CDR3: CASRAGAYSEQYF
DNA: TGCGCCAGCAGGGCAGGGGCTTATTCCGAGCAGTACTTC

D: TRBD1
V: TRBV27
J: TRBJ1-3
CDR3: CASSPDRRFSGNTIYF
DNA: TGTGCCAGCAGTCCGGACAGGCGCTTCTCTGGAAACACCATATATTTT

D: NA
V: TRBV20-1
J: TRBJ2-5
CDR3: CSRVDWETQYF
DNA: TGCAGCCGGGTAGATTGGGAGACCCAGTACTTC

D: NA
V: TRBV14
J: TRBJ2-3
CDR3: CASSQGDLGEADTQYF
DNA: TGTGCCAGCAGCCAAGGGGACTTAGGGGAGGCAGATACGCAGTATTTT

D: NA
V: TRBV7-9
J: TRBJ2-3
CDR3: CASSLKQGRDTQYF
DNA: TGTGCCAGCAGCTTAAAACAGGGACGGGATACGCAGTATTTT

D: NA
V: TRBV28
J: TRBJ2-2
CDR3: CASIHAGAGELFF
DNA: TGTGCCAGCATTCATGCTGGGGCGGGGGAGCTGTTTTTT

D: NA
V: TRBV29-1
J: TRBJ2-3
CDR3: CSVDHENSAGWADTQYF
DNA: TGCAGCGTTGATCATGAAAACTCGGCAGGGTGGGCAGATACGCAGTATTTT

D: NA
V: TRBV5-8
J: TRBJ1-2
CDR3: CASSRGDRRWDGYTF
DNA: TGTGCCAGCAGCCGCGGGGACCGACGATGGGATGGCTACACCTTC

D: NA
V: TRBV5-1
J: TRBJ1-2
CDR3: CASTLSTGLYGYTF
DNA: TGCGCCAGCACACTTTCGACAGGACTTTATGGCTACACCTTC

D: TRBD1
V: TRBV12-5
J: TRBJ2-1
CDR3: CASADRTGIGIEQFF
DNA: TGTGCTAGCGCAGACCGGACAGGGATCGGGATTGAGCAGTTCTTC

D: NA
V: TRBV6-5
J: TRBJ1-1
CDR3: CASSYTSGLAFF
DNA: TGTGCCAGCAGTTACACTTCAGGGTTGGCTTTCTTT